One sample yielded the 27 T cell receptor beta chains listed below, sequenced in a study of blood T cell repertoires in COVID-19. Generated by immunoSEQ multiplex PCR, the TCRdb table keeps only in-frame clones and is missing some. The sample lists about 270,000 clones, 83% occurring once. Sequencing input: peripheral blood. These receptors were collected from a woman between 45 and 65 years old who had recovered from COVID-19.

V and J are TRBV30 and TRBJ2-7; unclear D gene. CDR1 is GTSNPN and CDR2 is SVGIG in the germline V gene (reference sequence). The length of the CDR3 is 15 residues. V was clipped by 0 bases and J by 0 bases, with 12 bases between them. CDR3: CAWSVGVLLSYEQYF. The CDR3 DNA sequence: TGTGCCTGGAGTGTTGGAGTTCTTCTCTCCTACGAGCAGTACTTC. Supplemented by reference TRBV30 and TRBJ2-7, the full variable domain reads SQTIHQWPATLVQPVGSPLSLECTVEGTSNPNLYWYRQAAGRGLQLLFYSVGIGQISSEVPQNLSASRPQDRQFILSSKKLLLSDSGFYLCAWSVGVLLSYEQYFGPGTRLTVT.

There are a few counts of this clone. The chain joins TRBV27 to TRBJ1-2; TRBD1 matches 9 bases. Germline CDR1 and CDR2: MNHEY and SMNVEV (reference sequence). The junction had 10 bases not matched to a gene; V was cut back by 9 bases and J by 8 bases. This CDR3 has 13 amino acids. CDR3 DNA sequence: TGTGCCAGTTCAACAGGGGGCTTTCGGGGCTACACCTTC. This codes for CASSTGGFRGYTF.

The chain recombines TRBV5-4 with TRBJ2-2; 9 positions agree with TRBD1. The ends lost 4 bases at V and 7 bases at J; junction bases unmatched: 5. CDR3 length: 14 amino acids. Germline V gene lookup returns CDR1 SGHNT and CDR2 YYREEE (reference sequence). CDR3 DNA: TGTGCCAGCAGCCAACAGGGGGCCGTCGGGGAGCTGTTTTTT. Translation: CASSQQGAVGELFF. Combining the CDR3 with reference TRBV5-4 and TRBJ2-2 gives the whole variable domain ETGVTQSPTHLIKTRGQQVTLRCSSQSGHNTVSWYQQALGQGPQFIFQYYREEENGRGNFPPRFSGLQFPNYSSELNVNALELDDSALYLCASSQQGAVGELFFGEGSRLTVL.

Only one count was recorded for this clone. The rearrangement uses TRBV2 and TRBJ1-5, with D tentatively TRBD1 (5 bases). The V end was cut by 5 bases, the J end by 4 bases, with 12 bases between. The CDR3 loop spans 14 amino acids. CDR1 is SNHLY and CDR2 is FYNNEI in the germline V gene. CDR3 residues: CASSPTQGNQPQHF. The CDR3 DNA is TGTGCCAGCAGTCCCACCCAGGGTAATCAGCCCCAGCATTTT.

CDR3 in DNA: TGTGCCAGCAGCACCGGGGGCTCCTACGAGCAGTACTTC. Its translation: CASSTGGSYEQYF. The V and J genes are TRBV28 and TRBJ2-7, with a tentative D call TRBD2 (6 bases). Germline V gene data show CDR1 as MDHEN and CDR2 as SYDVKM. Trimming removed 6 bases at V and 0 bases at J, with 9 bases between. The CDR3 totals 13 residues.

This clone was seen a handful of times. The chain carries TRBV7-9 and TRBJ2-1, with D possibly TRBD1 on 6 matching bases. Germline V gene data show CDR1 as SEHNR and CDR2 as FQNEAQ (reference sequence). The CDR3 runs to 14 residues. V lost 0 bases, J lost 8 bases, and 11 bases lay in between. Here the CDR3 DNA reads TGTGCCAGCAGCTTAGCAGGGACAACTTATGAGCAGTTCTTC. Amino acid sequence: CASSLAGTTYEQFF.

CDR3 DNA sequence: TGTGCCAGCAGCTCGCAACAGGGCTACGAGCAGTACTTC. It translates to CASSSQQGYEQYF. The chain uses TRBV7-2 and TRBJ2-7, with D tentatively TRBD1 (6 bases). The CDR3 spans 13 residues. CDR1 and CDR2 (germline): SGHTA, FQGNSA. The ends were cut back, 4 bases at V and 3 bases at J, with 10 bases in the middle.

The genes are TRBV4-2 and TRBJ2-5, with D perhaps TRBD1 (6 bases). The CDR3 has 13 amino acids. Germline CDR1 is LGHNA and CDR2 is YNFKEQ. V was cut by 2 bases and J by 3 bases, with 7 bases left in between. For the CDR3, the DNA is TGTGCCAGCAGCCAAAGGACAGAAGAGACCCAGTACTTC. Protein product: CASSQRTEETQYF.

V is TRBV3-1 (or the pseudogene TRBV3-2) and J is TRBJ2-1; 9 positions agree with TRBD1. Germline V gene sequence: CDR1 LGHDT, CDR2 YNNKEL (reference sequence). With V trimmed by 4 bases and J by 2 bases, 9 bases remained unmatched. The CDR3 is made up of 17 amino acids. Written as DNA, the CDR3 is TGTGCCAGCAGCCTCCACGGACAGGGGTTAACCTACAATGAGCAGTTCTTC. This codes for CASSLHGQGLTYNEQFF.

The chain uses TRBV27 and TRBJ2-6; D not resolved. V dropped 4 bases and J dropped 4 bases, with 20 bases sitting between them. Looked up from germline, CDR1 is MNHEY and CDR2 is SMNVEV (reference sequence). There are 18 residues in the CDR3. The CDR3 spells CASSSPPHTVQGANVLTF. In DNA form, the CDR3 reads TGTGCCAGCAGTTCCCCCCCCCACACGGTACAGGGGGCCAACGTCCTGACTTTC.

V usage is TRBV5-1 and J usage is TRBJ2-3; D gene ambiguous. This CDR3 region has 13 residues. V shed 3 bases and J shed 3 bases, with 8 bases lying between them. Germline-derived CDR1 and CDR2 are SGHRS and YFSETQ. The chain's CDR3 is CASSSLTTDTQYF. CDR3 sequence (DNA): TGCGCCAGCAGCTCCCTGACTACAGATACGCAGTATTTT.

This chain links TRBV6-6 with TRBJ2-5; TRBD2 might be the D (5 bases). The V end was cut by 5 bases, the J end by 3 bases, with 7 bases between. The CDR3 sequence is 12 residues long. Germline V gives CDR1 MNHNY, CDR2 SVGAGI (reference sequence). CDR3 nucleotides: TGTGCCAGCAGTCCCGGGGAAGAGACCCAGTACTTC. Translating it yields CASSPGEETQYF.

The CDR3 loop reads CATSDHAGDRGRVQPQHF. Here the CDR3 DNA reads TGTGCCACCAGTGATCACGCCGGGGACAGGGGGCGAGTTCAGCCCCAGCATTTT. The V and J genes are TRBV24-1 and TRBJ1-5; 12 positions match TRBD1. CDR3 size: 18 residues. Germline values: CDR1 KGHDR, CDR2 SFDVKD. The V segment lost 3 bases and the J segment 6 bases; nucleotides outside the gene matches: 11.

The J gene is TRBJ2-5, the V gene TRBV19; 8 nucleotides line up with TRBD1. CDR1 LNHDA and CDR2 SQIVND come from the germline V gene (reference sequence). The junction had 8 bases not matched to a gene; V was cut back by 3 bases and J by 5 bases. CDR3 length equals 15 residues. This CDR3 reads CASSIVQGAGETQYF. The CDR3 nucleotides read TGTGCCAGTAGTATTGTCCAGGGGGCTGGGGAGACCCAGTACTTC.

The chain links TRBV27 to TRBJ2-7; 8 bases map to TRBD1. CDR3 length equals 12 residues. Germline loops: CDR1 MNHEY, CDR2 SMNVEV (reference sequence). V dropped 5 bases and J dropped 4; count of bases not matched to a gene: 1. CDR3 residues: CASSTGGYEQYF. DNA of the CDR3: TGTGCCAGCAGTACAGGGGGATACGAGCAGTACTTC.

This clone was observed a single time. The chain combines TRBV3-1 (or the pseudogene TRBV3-2) with TRBJ2-5; D is unresolved. The CDR3 length is 12 residues. Germline-derived CDR1 and CDR2 are LGHDT and YNNKEL (reference sequence). Trimming cost V 1 base and J 14 bases, with 14 bases left between them. In DNA, the CDR3 is TGTGCCAGCAGCCAAGGAAAGTACTCTAGATACTTC. It yields the protein CASSQGKYSRYF.

V is TRBV4-1 and J is TRBJ2-5; 8 bases agree with TRBD2. The germline V gene has CDR1 MGHRA and CDR2 YSYEKL. The CDR3 is 15 amino acids. The J segment lost 5 bases and the V segment lost 3 bases, leaving 8 bases of the junction unmatched. The CDR3 DNA reads TGCGCCAGCAGCCAGACCGGGGGGGCTGGGGAGACCCAGTACTTC. Its protein product is CASSQTGGAGETQYF.

This chain joins TRBV2 and TRBJ2-5; maybe TRBD1 (6 bases). Germline-derived CDR1 and CDR2 are SNHLY and FYNNEI. This CDR3 contains 11 residues. Trimming removed 6 bases from V and 5 bases from J, with 7 bases in between. CDR3 DNA: TGTGCCAGCAGGAGGGGGGAGACCCAGTACTTC. Residues: CASRRGETQYF.

This clone appeared a single time. Other DNA sequences in this specimen translate into the identical CDR3. This chain joins TRBV7-2 and TRBJ2-5, with 10 bases fitting TRBD1. CDR1 SGHTA and CDR2 FQGNSA come from the germline V gene. The CDR3 contains 14 residues. V lost 6 bases to trimming and J lost 4 bases; unmatched junction nucleotides: 5. The chain's CDR3 is CASSPDRGRETQYF. The CDR3 DNA is TGTGCCAGCAGTCCCGACAGGGGGCGAGAGACCCAGTACTTC. The whole variable domain, filled in from reference TRBV7-2 and TRBJ2-5, reads GAGVSQSPSNKVTEKGKDVELRCDPISGHTALYWYRQSLGQGLEFLIYFQGNSAPDKSGLPSDRFSAERTGGSVSTLTIQRTQQEDSAVYLCASSPDRGRETQYFGPGTRLLVL.

The CDR3 coding sequence is TGTGCCAGCAGCTCCGGTAGGGGAGAGCAGTACTTC. It encodes CASSSGRGEQYF. This chain connects TRBV13 to TRBJ2-7, with D perhaps TRBD1 (5 bases). Germline V gene lookup returns CDR1 PRHDT and CDR2 FYEKMQ (reference sequence). V lost 4 bases, J lost 7 bases, and 11 bases lay in between. The CDR3 spans 12 residues.

This chain uses TRBV18 with TRBJ2-7; tentatively, D is TRBD1 (6 bases). The V gene lost 3 bases and the J gene lost 5 bases, with 8 bases spanning the gap. Germline CDR1 is KGHSH and CDR2 is LQKENI. This CDR3 has 12 residues. The CDR3 region has the DNA TGTGCCAGCTCACCGAACAGGGACGAGCAGTACTTC. Encoded protein: CASSPNRDEQYF.

The chain joins TRBV2 to TRBJ1-1, with D hard to call. The V end lost 5 bases, the J end lost 5 bases, and 15 bases lay between the germline ends. The CDR3 has 14 amino acids. Germline values: CDR1 SNHLY, CDR2 FYNNEI. CDR3 region: CASSTLMAGTEAFF. CDR3 sequence (DNA): TGTGCCAGCAGTACTTTAATGGCGGGGACTGAAGCTTTCTTT.

The chain has TRBV4-2 and TRBJ1-2; D gene ambiguous. Trimming removed 1 base at V and 3 bases at J, with 6 bases between. The length of the CDR3 is 13 residues. Germline loops: CDR1 LGHNA, CDR2 YNFKEQ. The CDR3 spells CASSQGRDYGYTF. The DNA for the CDR3 is TGTGCCAGCAGCCAAGGGCGGGACTATGGCTACACCTTC.

The chain employs TRBV7-9 and TRBJ2-5, with TRBD1 identical over 8 bases. CDR3 length: 14 residues. V was pared by 2 bases and J by 5 bases, with 4 bases of the junction left unmatched. The germline gives CDR1 SEHNR, CDR2 FQNEAQ (reference sequence). The CDR3 is CASSLQGAVETQYF. Written as DNA, the CDR3 is TGTGCCAGCAGCTTACAGGGGGCTGTGGAGACCCAGTACTTC.

The chain employs TRBV28 and TRBJ2-7; 9 bases fit TRBD1. Germline CDR1 and CDR2: MDHEN and SYDVKM. The CDR3 covers 17 residues. The ends lost 6 bases at V and 5 bases at J; junction bases unmatched: 17. The CDR3 DNA reads TGTGCCAGCAGCCCCACCCCCAGGACAGGGGTTCTCCACGAGCAGTACTTC. Amino acid sequence: CASSPTPRTGVLHEQYF.

CDR3 protein: CASSLVPQTNEKLFF. The CDR3, as DNA: TGTGCCAGCAGCTTGGTTCCACAGACAAATGAAAAACTGTTTTTT. This chain uses TRBV5-4 with TRBJ1-4; D unclear. The CDR3 totals 15 residues. Germline V gives CDR1 SGHNT, CDR2 YYREEE (reference sequence). The V end lost 0 bases, the J end lost 5 bases, and 11 bases lay between the germline ends.

The chain carries TRBV28 and TRBJ1-6; D remains unclear. V lost 1 base, J lost 0 bases, and 7 bases lay in between. This CDR3 comprises 16 residues. CDR1 is MDHEN, CDR2 SYDVKM, per germline. The CDR3 loop is CASSLSYSSYNSPLHF. The CDR3, as DNA: TGTGCCAGCAGTTTATCGTATAGCTCCTATAATTCACCCCTCCACTTT.